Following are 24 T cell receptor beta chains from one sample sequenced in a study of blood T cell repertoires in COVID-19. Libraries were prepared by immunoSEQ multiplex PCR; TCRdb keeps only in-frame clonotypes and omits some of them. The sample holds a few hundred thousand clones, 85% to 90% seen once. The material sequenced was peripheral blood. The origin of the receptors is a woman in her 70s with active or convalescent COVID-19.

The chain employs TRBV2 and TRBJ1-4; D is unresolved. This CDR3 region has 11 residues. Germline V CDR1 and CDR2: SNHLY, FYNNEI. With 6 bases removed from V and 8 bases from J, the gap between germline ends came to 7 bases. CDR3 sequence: CASSLMEKLFF. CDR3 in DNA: TGTGCCAGCAGCCTTATGGAAAAACTGTTTTTT.

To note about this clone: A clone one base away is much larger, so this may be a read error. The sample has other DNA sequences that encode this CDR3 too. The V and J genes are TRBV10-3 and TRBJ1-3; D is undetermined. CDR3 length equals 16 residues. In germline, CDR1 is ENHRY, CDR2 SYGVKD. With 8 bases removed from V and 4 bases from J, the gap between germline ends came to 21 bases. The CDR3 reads CAIRNFPDSLGNTIYF. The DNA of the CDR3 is TGTGCCATCCGAAACTTCCCCGATAGCTTAGGAAACACCATATATTTT.

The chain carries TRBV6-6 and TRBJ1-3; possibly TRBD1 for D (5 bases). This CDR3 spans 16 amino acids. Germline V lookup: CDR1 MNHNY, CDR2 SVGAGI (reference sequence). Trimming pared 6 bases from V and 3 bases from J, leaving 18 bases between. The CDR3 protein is CASSTGDTGSGNTIYF. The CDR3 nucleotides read TGTGCCAGCAGCACGGGGGATACCGGGAGTGGAAACACCATATATTTT.

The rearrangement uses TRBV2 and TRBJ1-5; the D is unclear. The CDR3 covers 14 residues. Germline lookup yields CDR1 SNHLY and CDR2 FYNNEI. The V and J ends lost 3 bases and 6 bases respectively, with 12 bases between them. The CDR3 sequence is CASSDAGMAQPQHF. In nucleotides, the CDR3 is TGTGCCAGCAGTGACGCGGGGATGGCTCAGCCCCAGCATTTT.

The DNA of the CDR3 is TGTGCCAGCAGTCTACCGGGACAGGGGAGCGAGCAGTACTTC. This translates into CASSLPGQGSEQYF. The rearrangement joins TRBV6-2 or TRBV6-3 to TRBJ2-7, with 10 bases lining up with TRBD1. Germline CDR1 reads MNHEY; CDR2 reads SVGEGT. After removal of 5 bases from V and 6 bases from J, the junction contained 7 bases not matched to a gene. The CDR3 contains 14 residues.

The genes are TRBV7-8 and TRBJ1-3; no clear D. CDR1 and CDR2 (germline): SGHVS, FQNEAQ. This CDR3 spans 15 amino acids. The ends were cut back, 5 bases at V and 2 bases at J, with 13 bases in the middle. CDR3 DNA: TGTGCCAGCAGCCGAGCTTTCGGGACTGGAAACACCATATATTTT. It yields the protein CASSRAFGTGNTIYF.

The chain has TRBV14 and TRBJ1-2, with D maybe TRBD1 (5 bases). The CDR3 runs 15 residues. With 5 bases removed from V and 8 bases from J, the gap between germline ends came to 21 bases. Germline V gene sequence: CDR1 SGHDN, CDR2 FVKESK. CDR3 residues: CASSSGIGGLGGYTF. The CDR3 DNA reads TGTGCCAGCAGCTCGGGGATCGGGGGACTTGGAGGCTACACCTTC.

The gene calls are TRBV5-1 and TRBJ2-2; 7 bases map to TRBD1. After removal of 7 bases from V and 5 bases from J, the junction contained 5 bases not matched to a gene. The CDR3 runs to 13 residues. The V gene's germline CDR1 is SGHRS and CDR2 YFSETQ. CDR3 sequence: CASGPGGTGELFF. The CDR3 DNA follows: TGCGCCAGCGGACCAGGGGGTACCGGGGAGCTGTTTTTT.

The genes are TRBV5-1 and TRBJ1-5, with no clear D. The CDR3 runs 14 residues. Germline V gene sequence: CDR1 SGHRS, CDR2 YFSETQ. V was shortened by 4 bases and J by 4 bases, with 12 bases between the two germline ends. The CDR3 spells CASSAGDWNQPQHF. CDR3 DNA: TGCGCCAGCAGCGCCGGGGATTGGAATCAGCCCCAGCATTTT.

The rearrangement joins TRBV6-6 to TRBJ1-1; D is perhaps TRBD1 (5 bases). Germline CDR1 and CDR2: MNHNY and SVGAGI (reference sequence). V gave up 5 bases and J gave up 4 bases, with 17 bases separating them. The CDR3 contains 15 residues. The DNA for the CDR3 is TGTGCCAGCAGTCCCCGGGGAGGGGCGGGCACTGAAGCTTTCTTT. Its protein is CASSPRGGAGTEAFF.

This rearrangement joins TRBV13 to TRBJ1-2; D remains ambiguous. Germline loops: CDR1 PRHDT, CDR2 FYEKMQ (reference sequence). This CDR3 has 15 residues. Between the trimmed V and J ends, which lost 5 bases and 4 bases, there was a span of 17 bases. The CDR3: CASSPGGRSLYGYTF. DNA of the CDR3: TGTGCCAGCAGCCCTGGAGGCCGTTCCCTCTATGGCTACACCTTC.

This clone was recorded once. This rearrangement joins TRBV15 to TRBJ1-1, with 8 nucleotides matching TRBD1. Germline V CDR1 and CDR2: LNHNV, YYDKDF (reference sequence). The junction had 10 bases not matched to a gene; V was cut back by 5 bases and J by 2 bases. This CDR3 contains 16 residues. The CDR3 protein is CATSHGPGTGNTEAFF. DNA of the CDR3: TGTGCCACCAGCCATGGACCAGGGACAGGTAACACTGAAGCTTTCTTT.

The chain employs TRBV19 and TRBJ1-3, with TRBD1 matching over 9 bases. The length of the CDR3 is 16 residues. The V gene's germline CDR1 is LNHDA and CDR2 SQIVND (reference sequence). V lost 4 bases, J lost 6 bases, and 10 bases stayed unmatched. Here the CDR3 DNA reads TGTGCCAGTAGTAGGGTCTGGCGGACAGGGGTAAACACCATATATTTT. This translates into CASSRVWRTGVNTIYF.

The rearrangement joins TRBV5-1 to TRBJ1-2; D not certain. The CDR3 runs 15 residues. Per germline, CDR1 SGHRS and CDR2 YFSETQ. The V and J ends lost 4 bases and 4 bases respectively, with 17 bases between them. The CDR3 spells CASSPEELGSYGYTF. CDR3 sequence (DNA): TGCGCCAGCAGCCCTGAGGAGCTGGGTTCCTATGGCTACACCTTC.

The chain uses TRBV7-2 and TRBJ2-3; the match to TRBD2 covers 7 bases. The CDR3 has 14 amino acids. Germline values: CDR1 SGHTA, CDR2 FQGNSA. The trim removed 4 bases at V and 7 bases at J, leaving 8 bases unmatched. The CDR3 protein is CASSSTGGRNTQYF. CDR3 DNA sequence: TGTGCCAGCAGCTCCACCGGGGGGAGAAATACGCAGTATTTT.

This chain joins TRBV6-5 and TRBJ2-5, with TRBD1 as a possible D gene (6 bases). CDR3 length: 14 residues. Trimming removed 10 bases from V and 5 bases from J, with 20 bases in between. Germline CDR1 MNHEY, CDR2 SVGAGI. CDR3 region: CATTNMYTGETQYF. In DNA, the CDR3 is TGTGCCACCACAAACATGTATACAGGGGAGACCCAGTACTTC.

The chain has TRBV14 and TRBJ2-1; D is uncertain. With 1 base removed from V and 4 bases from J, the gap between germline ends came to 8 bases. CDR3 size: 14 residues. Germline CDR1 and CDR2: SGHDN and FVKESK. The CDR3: CASSQVVDYNEQFF. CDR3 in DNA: TGTGCCAGCAGCCAAGTAGTCGATTACAATGAGCAGTTCTTC.

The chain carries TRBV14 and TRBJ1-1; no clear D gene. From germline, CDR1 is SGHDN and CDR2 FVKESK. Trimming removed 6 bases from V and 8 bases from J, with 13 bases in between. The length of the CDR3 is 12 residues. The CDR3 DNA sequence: TGTGCCAGCAGTTCTCTCGCCAGGGAAGCTTTCTTT. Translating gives CASSSLAREAFF.

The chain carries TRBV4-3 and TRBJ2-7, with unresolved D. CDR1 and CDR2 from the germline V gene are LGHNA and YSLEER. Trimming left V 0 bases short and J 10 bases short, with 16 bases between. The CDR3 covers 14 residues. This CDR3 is CASSQEGEASHQYF. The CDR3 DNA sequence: TGCGCCAGCAGCCAAGAAGGCGAGGCCAGTCACCAGTACTTC.

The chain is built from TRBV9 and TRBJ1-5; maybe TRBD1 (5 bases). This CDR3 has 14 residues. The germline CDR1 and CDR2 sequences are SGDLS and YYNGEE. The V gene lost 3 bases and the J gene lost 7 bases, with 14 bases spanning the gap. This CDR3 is CASSESGRAQPQHF. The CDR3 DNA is TGTGCCAGCAGCGAAAGTGGCAGGGCCCAGCCCCAGCATTTT.

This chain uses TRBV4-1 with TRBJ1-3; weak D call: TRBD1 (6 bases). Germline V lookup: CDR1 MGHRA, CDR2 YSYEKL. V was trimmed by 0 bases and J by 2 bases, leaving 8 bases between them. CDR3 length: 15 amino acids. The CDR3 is CASSQDEGAGNTIYF. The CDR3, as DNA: TGCGCCAGCAGCCAAGATGAGGGGGCTGGAAACACCATATATTTT.

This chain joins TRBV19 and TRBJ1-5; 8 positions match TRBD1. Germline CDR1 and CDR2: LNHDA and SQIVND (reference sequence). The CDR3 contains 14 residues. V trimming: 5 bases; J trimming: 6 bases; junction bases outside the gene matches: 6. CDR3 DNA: TGTGCCAGTAGTGCAGGGGGCAGGGGTCAGCCCCAGCATTTT. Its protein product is CASSAGGRGQPQHF.

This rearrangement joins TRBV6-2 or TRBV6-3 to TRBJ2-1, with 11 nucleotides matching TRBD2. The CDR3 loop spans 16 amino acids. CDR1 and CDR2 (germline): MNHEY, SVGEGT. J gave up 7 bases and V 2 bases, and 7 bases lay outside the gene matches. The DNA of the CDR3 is TGTGCCAGCAGTTACAGCGTTAGCGGGGGGGGGAATGAGCAGTTCTTC. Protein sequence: CASSYSVSGGGNEQFF.

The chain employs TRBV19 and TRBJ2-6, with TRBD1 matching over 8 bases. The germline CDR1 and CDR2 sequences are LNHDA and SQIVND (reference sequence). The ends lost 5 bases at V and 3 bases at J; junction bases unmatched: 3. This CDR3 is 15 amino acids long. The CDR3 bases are TGTGCCAGTAGTGACAGGGGTCTTGGGGCCAACGTCCTGACTTTC. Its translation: CASSDRGLGANVLTF. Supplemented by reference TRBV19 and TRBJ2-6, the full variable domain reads DGGITQSPKYLFRKEGQNVTLSCEQNLNHDAMYWYRQDPGQGLRLIYYSQIVNDFQKGDIAEGYSVSREKKESFPLTVTSAQKNPTAFYLCASSDRGLGANVLTFGAGSRLTVL.